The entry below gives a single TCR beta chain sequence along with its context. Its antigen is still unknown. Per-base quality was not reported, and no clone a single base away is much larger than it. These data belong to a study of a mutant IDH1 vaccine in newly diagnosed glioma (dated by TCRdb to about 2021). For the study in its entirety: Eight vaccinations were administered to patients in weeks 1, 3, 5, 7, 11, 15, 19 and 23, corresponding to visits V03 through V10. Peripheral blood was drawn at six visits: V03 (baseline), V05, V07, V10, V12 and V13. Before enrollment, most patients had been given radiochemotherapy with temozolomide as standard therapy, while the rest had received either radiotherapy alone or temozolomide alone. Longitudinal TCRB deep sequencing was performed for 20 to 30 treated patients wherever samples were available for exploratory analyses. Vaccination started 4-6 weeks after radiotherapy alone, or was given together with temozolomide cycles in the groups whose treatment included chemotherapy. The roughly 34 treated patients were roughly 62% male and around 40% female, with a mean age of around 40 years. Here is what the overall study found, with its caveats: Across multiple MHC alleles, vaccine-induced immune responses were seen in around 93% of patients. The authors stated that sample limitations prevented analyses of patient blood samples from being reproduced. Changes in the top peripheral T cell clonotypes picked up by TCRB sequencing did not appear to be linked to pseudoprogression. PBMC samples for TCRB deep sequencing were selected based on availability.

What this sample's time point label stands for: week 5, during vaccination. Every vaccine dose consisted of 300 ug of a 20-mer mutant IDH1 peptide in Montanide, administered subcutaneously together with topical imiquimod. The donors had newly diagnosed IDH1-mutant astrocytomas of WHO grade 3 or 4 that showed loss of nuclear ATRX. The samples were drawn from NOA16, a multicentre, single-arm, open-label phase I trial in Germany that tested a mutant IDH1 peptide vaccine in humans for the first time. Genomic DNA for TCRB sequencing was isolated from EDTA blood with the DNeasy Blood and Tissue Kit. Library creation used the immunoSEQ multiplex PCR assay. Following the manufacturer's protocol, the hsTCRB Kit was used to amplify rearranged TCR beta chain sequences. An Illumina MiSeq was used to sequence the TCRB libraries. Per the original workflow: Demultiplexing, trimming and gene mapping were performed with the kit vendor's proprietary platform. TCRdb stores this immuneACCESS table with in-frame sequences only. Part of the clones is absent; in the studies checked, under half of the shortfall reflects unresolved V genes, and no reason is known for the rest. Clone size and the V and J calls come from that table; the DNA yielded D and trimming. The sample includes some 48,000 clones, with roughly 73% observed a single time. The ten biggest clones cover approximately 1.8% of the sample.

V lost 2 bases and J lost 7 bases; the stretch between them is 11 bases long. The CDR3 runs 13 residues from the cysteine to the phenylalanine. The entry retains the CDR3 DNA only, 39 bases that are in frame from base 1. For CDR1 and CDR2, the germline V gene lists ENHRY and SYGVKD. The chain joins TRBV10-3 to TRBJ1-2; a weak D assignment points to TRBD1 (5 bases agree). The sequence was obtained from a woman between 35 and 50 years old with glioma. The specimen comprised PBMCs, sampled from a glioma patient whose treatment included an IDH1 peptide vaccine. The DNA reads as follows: TGTGCCATCAGTGAGACTGACAGACCTGGCTACACCTTC. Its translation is CAISETDRPGYTF.